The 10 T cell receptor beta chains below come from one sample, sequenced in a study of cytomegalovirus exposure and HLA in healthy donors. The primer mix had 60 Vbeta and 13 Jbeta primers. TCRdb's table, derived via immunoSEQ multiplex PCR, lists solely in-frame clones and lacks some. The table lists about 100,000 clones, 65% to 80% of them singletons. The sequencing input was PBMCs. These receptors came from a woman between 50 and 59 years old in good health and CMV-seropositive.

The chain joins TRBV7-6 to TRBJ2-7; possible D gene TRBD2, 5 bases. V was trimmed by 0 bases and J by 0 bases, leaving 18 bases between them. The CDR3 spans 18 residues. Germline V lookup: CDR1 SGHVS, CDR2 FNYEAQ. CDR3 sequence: CASSLAHPSGTISYEQYF. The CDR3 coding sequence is TGTGCCAGCAGCTTAGCCCATCCGTCGGGAACGATCTCCTACGAGCAGTACTTC.

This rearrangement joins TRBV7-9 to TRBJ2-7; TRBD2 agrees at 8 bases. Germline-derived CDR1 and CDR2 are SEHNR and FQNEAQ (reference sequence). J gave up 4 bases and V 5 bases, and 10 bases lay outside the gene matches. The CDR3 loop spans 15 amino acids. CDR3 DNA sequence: TGTGCCAGCAGCCCCGGGGGGGAGAGTACGTACGAGCAGTACTTC. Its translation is CASSPGGESTYEQYF.

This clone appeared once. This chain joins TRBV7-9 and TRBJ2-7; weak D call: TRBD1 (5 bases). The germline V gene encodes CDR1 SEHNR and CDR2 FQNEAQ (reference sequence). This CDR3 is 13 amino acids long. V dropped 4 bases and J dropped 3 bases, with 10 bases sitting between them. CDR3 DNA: TGTGCCAGCAGCTCCGGACAAGACTACGAGCAGTACTTC. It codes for CASSSGQDYEQYF.

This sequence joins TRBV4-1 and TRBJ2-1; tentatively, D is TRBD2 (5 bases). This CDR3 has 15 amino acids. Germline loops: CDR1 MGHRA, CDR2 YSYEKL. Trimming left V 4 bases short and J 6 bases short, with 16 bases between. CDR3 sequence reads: CASSLRGGFGNEQFF. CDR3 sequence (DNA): TGCGCCAGCAGCCTCCGAGGAGGCTTTGGCAATGAGCAGTTCTTC.

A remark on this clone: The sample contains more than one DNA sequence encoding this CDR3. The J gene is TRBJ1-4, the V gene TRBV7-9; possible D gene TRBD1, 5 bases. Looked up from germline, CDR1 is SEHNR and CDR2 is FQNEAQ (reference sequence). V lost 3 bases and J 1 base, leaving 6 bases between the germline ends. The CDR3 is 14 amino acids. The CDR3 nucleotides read TGTGCCAGCAGCTTCGGGGGAACTAATGAAAAACTGTTTTTT. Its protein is CASSFGGTNEKLFF.

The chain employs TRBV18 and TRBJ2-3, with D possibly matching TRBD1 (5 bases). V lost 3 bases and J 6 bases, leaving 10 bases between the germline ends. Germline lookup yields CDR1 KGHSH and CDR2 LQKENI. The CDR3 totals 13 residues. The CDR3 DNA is TGTGCCAGCTCACCGAATAAGGGGGATACGCAGTATTTT. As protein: CASSPNKGDTQYF.

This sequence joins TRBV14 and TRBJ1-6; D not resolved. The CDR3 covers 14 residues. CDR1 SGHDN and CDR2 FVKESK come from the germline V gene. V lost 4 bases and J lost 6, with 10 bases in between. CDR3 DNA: TGTGCCAGCAGCCCCCCGACGGGTAATTCACCCCTCCACTTT. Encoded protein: CASSPPTGNSPLHF.

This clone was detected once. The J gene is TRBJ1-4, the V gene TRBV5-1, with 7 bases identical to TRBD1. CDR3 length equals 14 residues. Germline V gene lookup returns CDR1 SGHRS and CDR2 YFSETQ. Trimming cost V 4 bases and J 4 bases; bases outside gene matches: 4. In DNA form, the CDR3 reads TGCGCCAGCAGCCCGGGACAGCTTAATGAAAAACTGTTTTTT. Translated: CASSPGQLNEKLFF.

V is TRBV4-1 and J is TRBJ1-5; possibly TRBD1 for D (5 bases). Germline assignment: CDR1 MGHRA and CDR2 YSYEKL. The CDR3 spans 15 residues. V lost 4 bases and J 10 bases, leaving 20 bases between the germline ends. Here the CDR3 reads CASSPASQGERPQHF. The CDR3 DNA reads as TGCGCCAGCAGCCCCGCCTCCCAGGGTGAGCGACCCCAGCATTTT.

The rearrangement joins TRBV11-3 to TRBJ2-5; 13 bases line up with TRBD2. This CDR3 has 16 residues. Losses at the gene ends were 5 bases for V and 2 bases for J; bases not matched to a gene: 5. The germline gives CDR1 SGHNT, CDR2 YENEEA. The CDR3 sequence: CASSRGLAGVQETQYF. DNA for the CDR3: TGTGCCAGCAGCCGAGGACTAGCGGGAGTTCAAGAGACCCAGTACTTC.